This passage covers 30 T cell receptor beta chains from one sample sequenced in a study of blood T cell repertoires in COVID-19. Generated by immunoSEQ multiplex PCR, the TCRdb table keeps only in-frame clones and is missing some. The top ten clones hold over 2% of a sample with over 150,000 clones, around four fifths of them seen once. The source material was peripheral blood. These receptor sequences come from a woman at least 80 years old with acute or convalescent COVID-19.

This rearrangement joins TRBV19 to TRBJ2-1; 8 positions match TRBD1. The CDR3 runs 16 residues. In germline, CDR1 is LNHDA, CDR2 SQIVND (reference sequence). After removal of 6 bases from V and 0 bases from J, the junction contained 7 bases not matched to a gene. CDR3 nucleotides: TGTGCCAGTAGCCCCCGGGACAGGATCTCCTACAATGAGCAGTTCTTC. Protein: CASSPRDRISYNEQFF.

This clone is a singleton in its sample. This chain uses TRBV19 with TRBJ1-5, with 7 bases matching TRBD1. Germline CDR1 reads LNHDA; CDR2 reads SQIVND (reference sequence). V dropped 4 bases and J dropped 2; count of bases not matched to a gene: 5. The CDR3 length is 15 residues. The DNA of the CDR3 is TGTGCCAGTAGTACAGGGGGTTCGGGCAATCAGCCCCAGCATTTT. Encoded protein: CASSTGGSGNQPQHF.

This chain uses TRBV3-1 (or the pseudogene TRBV3-2) with TRBJ1-1; the D gene is possibly TRBD1 (5 bases). The germline gives CDR1 LGHDT, CDR2 YNNKEL (reference sequence). Trimming removed 4 bases from V and 1 base from J, with 10 bases in between. The CDR3 runs to 14 residues. The CDR3 region has the DNA TGTGCCAGCAGCCCGCGGGGGAGGAACACTGAAGCTTTCTTT. It encodes CASSPRGRNTEAFF.

The chain employs TRBV18 and TRBJ1-1; no reliable D call. Germline V gives CDR1 KGHSH, CDR2 LQKENI. Trimming left V 0 bases short and J 3 bases short, with 11 bases between. This CDR3 spans 15 amino acids. The CDR3 sequence is CASSPPRVRDTEAFF. The DNA for the CDR3 is TGTGCCAGCTCACCACCCCGAGTCCGGGACACTGAAGCTTTCTTT.

V is TRBV5-1 and J is TRBJ1-2, with a possible D match to TRBD1 (6 bases). Trimming left V 3 bases short and J 4 bases short, with 19 bases between. The germline V gene has CDR1 SGHRS and CDR2 YFSETQ. The CDR3 runs 16 residues. The CDR3 sequence is CASSWVRDTTFYGYTF. The CDR3 DNA is TGCGCCAGCAGCTGGGTACGGGACACCACCTTCTATGGCTACACCTTC.

The count of this clone is one. The chain joins TRBV11-2 to TRBJ1-6, with D possibly TRBD1 on 6 matching bases. The CDR3 length is 14 residues. V lost 1 base, J lost 10 bases, and 11 bases lay in between. The germline V gene has CDR1 SGHAT and CDR2 FQNNGV. The CDR3 sequence is CASSLAAGESPLHF. CDR3 nucleotide sequence: TGTGCCAGCAGCTTAGCAGCAGGGGAATCACCCCTCCACTTT.

The CDR3, as DNA: TGTGCTAGTGGTTTAAGCGAAGCCTACGAGCAGTACTTC. Translating it yields CASGLSEAYEQYF. The chain recombines TRBV12-5 with TRBJ2-7; D is uncertain. The CDR3 is 13 residues long. Trimming left V 3 bases short and J 2 bases short, with 8 bases between. In germline, CDR1 is LGHNT, CDR2 FRNRAP. Variable domain in full (rest from reference TRBV12-5 and TRBJ2-7): DARVTQTPRHKVTEMGQEVTMRCQPILGHNTVFWYRQTMMQGLELLAYFRNRAPLDDSGMPKDRFSAEMPDATLATLKIQPSEPRDSAVYFCASGLSEAYEQYFGPGTRLTVT.

The CDR3 protein is CASRGRGSNTEAFF. The CDR3 DNA reads TGTGCCAGCAGGGGCAGGGGGAGTAACACTGAAGCTTTCTTT. The chain employs TRBV2 and TRBJ1-1; 7 bases align to TRBD1. Germline V gene lookup returns CDR1 SNHLY and CDR2 FYNNEI. There are 14 residues in the CDR3. J gave up 2 bases and V 6 bases, and 6 bases lay outside the gene matches.

The rearrangement joins TRBV3-1 (or the pseudogene TRBV3-2) to TRBJ1-4, with a tentative D call TRBD1 (5 bases). The CDR3 extends over 18 amino acids. Germline V gene lookup returns CDR1 LGHDT and CDR2 YNNKEL (reference sequence). V was trimmed by 4 bases and J by 0 bases, leaving 18 bases between them. The CDR3 protein is CASSPTPGDSATNEKLFF. The CDR3 nucleotides are TGTGCCAGCAGCCCCACCCCCGGAGACAGTGCAACTAATGAAAAACTGTTTTTT.

V and J are TRBV5-1 and TRBJ1-1; D not resolved. The CDR3 totals 12 residues. Germline V gene lookup returns CDR1 SGHRS and CDR2 YFSETQ. Trimming pared 4 bases from V and 0 bases from J, leaving 4 bases between. CDR3 DNA sequence: TGCGCCAGCAGCGAGGTGAACACTGAAGCTTTCTTT. This sequence encodes CASSEVNTEAFF.

This clone showed up just once. J is TRBJ2-3 and V is TRBV9, with unresolved D. CDR1 SGDLS and CDR2 YYNGEE come from the germline V gene. The CDR3 has 13 residues. The V and J ends lost 4 bases and 1 base respectively, with 7 bases between them. The CDR3 bases are TGTGCCAGCAGCCCCCCGGGCACAGATACGCAGTATTTT. Residues: CASSPPGTDTQYF.

There are a few counts of this clone. The genes are TRBV19 and TRBJ1-4; 9 bases fit TRBD1. CDR1 LNHDA and CDR2 SQIVND come from the germline V gene (reference sequence). This CDR3 spans 15 amino acids. Unmatched junction bases numbered 9, after V lost 5 bases and J lost 8 bases. CDR3 bases: TGTGCCAGTAGTTTATTACAGGGGGCCGCGGAAAAACTGTTTTTT. This encodes CASSLLQGAAEKLFF. The full variable domain, completed using reference TRBV19 and TRBJ1-4, is DGGITQSPKYLFRKEGQNVTLSCEQNLNHDAMYWYRQDPGQGLRLIYYSQIVNDFQKGDIAEGYSVSREKKESFPLTVTSAQKNPTAFYLCASSLLQGAAEKLFFGSGTQLSVL.

The chain carries TRBV10-2 and TRBJ1-6; D is unclear. V was clipped by 7 bases and J by 4 bases, with 14 bases between them. The CDR3 has 15 amino acids. From germline, CDR1 is WSHSY and CDR2 SAAADI. Here the CDR3 reads CASKVGELYNSPLHF. The CDR3 coding sequence is TGCGCCAGCAAGGTCGGGGAATTATATAATTCACCCCTCCACTTT.

This clone was observed a single time. The chain recombines TRBV2 with TRBJ1-5, with no clear D. CDR1 is SNHLY and CDR2 is FYNNEI in the germline V gene. Between the trimmed V and J ends, which lost 6 bases and 0 bases, there was a span of 12 bases. The CDR3 runs to 15 residues. CDR3: CASSLDGLSNQPQHF. CDR3 DNA: TGTGCCAGCAGCTTAGACGGACTTAGCAATCAGCCCCAGCATTTT.

This clone has just a few counts. This rearrangement joins TRBV14 to TRBJ1-4; 8 nucleotides agree with TRBD1. CDR3 length equals 13 residues. V shed 6 bases, J shed 8 bases, and the junction held 5 bases outside the gene matches. Germline loops: CDR1 SGHDN, CDR2 FVKESK. The CDR3 spells CASRRTGQEKLFF. The CDR3, as DNA: TGTGCCAGCAGGCGGACAGGGCAAGAAAAACTGTTTTTT.

The gene calls are TRBV29-1 and TRBJ2-2; TRBD2 aligns across 14 bases. Trimming at V came to 6 bases and at J to 0 bases, leaving 3 bases not matched to a gene. The CDR3 sequence is 16 residues long. Germline CDR1 reads SQVTM; CDR2 reads ANQGSEA. In nucleotides, the CDR3 is TGCAGCGTGTCGGGACTAGCGGGAGCGAACACCGGGGAGCTGTTTTTT. The encoded protein is CSVSGLAGANTGELFF.

This clone is a singleton in its sample. The J gene is TRBJ2-5, the V gene TRBV9, with 7 bases lining up with TRBD2. In germline, CDR1 is SGDLS, CDR2 YYNGEE. This CDR3 has 14 residues. Trimming took 4 bases from V and 4 from J; bases not matched to a gene: 7. The CDR3 bases are TGTGCCAGCAGCCCCACGGGGAGGGGAGAGACCCAGTACTTC. Translated: CASSPTGRGETQYF.

The chain uses TRBV7-9 and TRBJ2-6; TRBD1 matches at 8 bases. The germline V gene encodes CDR1 SEHNR and CDR2 FQNEAQ (reference sequence). Trimming cost V 1 base and J 4 bases; bases outside gene matches: 9. CDR3 length equals 18 residues. The CDR3, as DNA: TGTGCCAGCAGCTTAGTTGACAGGGGACAATCCGGGGCCAACGTCCTGACTTTC. Amino acids: CASSLVDRGQSGANVLTF.

This clone has just one count. The chain combines TRBV19 with TRBJ1-1; no definite D call. The length of the CDR3 is 14 residues. V was trimmed by 0 bases and J by 1 base, leaving 6 bases between them. Looked up from germline, CDR1 is LNHDA and CDR2 is SQIVND (reference sequence). The CDR3 DNA sequence: TGTGCCAGTAGTATAGATACCGGGAACACTGAAGCTTTCTTT. It is translated as CASSIDTGNTEAFF.

The chain has TRBV5-1 and TRBJ1-2; D is unclear. Trimming removed 2 bases at V and 8 bases at J, with 13 bases between. Germline assignment: CDR1 SGHRS and CDR2 YFSETQ. The CDR3 sequence is 13 residues long. The CDR3 spells CASSFRSPGGYTF. Here the CDR3 DNA reads TGCGCCAGCAGCTTCCGCAGCCCAGGCGGCTACACCTTC. The full variable domain, completed using reference TRBV5-1 and TRBJ1-2, is KAGVTQTPRYLIKTRGQQVTLSCSPISGHRSVSWYQQTPGQGLQFLFEYFSETQRNKGNFPGRFSGRQFSNSRSEMNVSTLELGDSALYLCASSFRSPGGYTFGSGTRLTVV.

The chain carries TRBV11-2 and TRBJ2-1; D is ambiguous. Looked up from germline, CDR1 is SGHAT and CDR2 is FQNNGV. The CDR3 consists of 15 residues. Trimming took 0 bases from V and 6 from J, leaving 12 bases between them. The CDR3 is CASSLDSGLANEQFF. The CDR3, as DNA: TGTGCCAGCAGCTTAGATTCCGGTCTTGCCAATGAGCAGTTCTTC.

The DNA for the CDR3 is TGCGCCAGCAGCTTGTTACAGGGGGTTTACAATGAGCAGTTCTTC. Protein: CASSLLQGVYNEQFF. The V gene is TRBV5-1, the J gene TRBJ2-1; 8 bases map to TRBD1. V shed 1 base and J 4 bases; nucleotides not matched to a gene: 4. This CDR3 has 15 amino acids. Germline V CDR1 and CDR2: SGHRS, YFSETQ.

The chain has TRBV30 and TRBJ1-1, with a possible D match to TRBD1 (5 bases). Trimming left V 2 bases short and J 6 bases short, with 10 bases between. This CDR3 has 12 residues. Germline-derived CDR1 and CDR2 are GTSNPN and SVGIG (reference sequence). The CDR3 spells CAWSFGGSEAFF. CDR3 nucleotides: TGTGCCTGGAGTTTCGGGGGGTCTGAAGCTTTCTTT.

V gene TRBV6-5 combines with J gene TRBJ1-2; tentative D call: TRBD1 (5 bases). Germline V CDR1 and CDR2: MNHEY, SVGAGI. Trimming removed 5 bases from V and 4 bases from J, with 11 bases in between. This CDR3 is 13 amino acids long. The CDR3 sequence: CASSQRGIYGYTF. The CDR3 DNA sequence: TGTGCCAGCAGTCAGCGGGGGATCTATGGCTACACCTTC.

This rearrangement joins TRBV19 to TRBJ2-7, with D uncertain. Germline values: CDR1 LNHDA, CDR2 SQIVND (reference sequence). Trimming removed 4 bases at V and 1 base at J, with 11 bases between. The length of the CDR3 is 14 residues. The CDR3 loop is CASSSQAASYEQYF. The DNA for the CDR3 is TGTGCCAGTAGTAGCCAGGCCGCATCCTACGAGCAGTACTTC. Full variable domain (remainder filled in from reference TRBV19 and TRBJ2-7): DGGITQSPKYLFRKEGQNVTLSCEQNLNHDAMYWYRQDPGQGLRLIYYSQIVNDFQKGDIAEGYSVSREKKESFPLTVTSAQKNPTAFYLCASSSQAASYEQYFGPGTRLTVT.

This chain uses TRBV28 with TRBJ2-1, with 10 nucleotides matching TRBD1. V dropped 1 base and J dropped 9; count of bases not matched to a gene: 18. The CDR3 runs to 19 residues. Germline V gene data show CDR1 as MDHEN and CDR2 as SYDVKM. CDR3 amino acids: CASSLSIGGQGFGISEQFF. The CDR3 DNA reads as TGTGCCAGCAGTTTATCTATCGGGGGACAGGGGTTCGGAATTAGTGAGCAGTTCTTC.

The rearrangement uses TRBV5-1 and TRBJ2-5, with TRBD1 matching 7 bases. V dropped 3 bases and J dropped 5; count of bases not matched to a gene: 7. The CDR3 runs 14 residues. Per germline, CDR1 SGHRS and CDR2 YFSETQ. The CDR3 loop is CASSSKTGTETQYF. The CDR3 DNA is TGCGCCAGCAGCTCAAAGACAGGGACGGAGACCCAGTACTTC.

This chain connects TRBV13 to TRBJ2-3, with 7 bases aligning to TRBD1. J lost 0 bases, V lost 0 bases, and 0 bases had no gene match. The CDR3 loop spans 15 amino acids. Germline V gene data show CDR1 as PRHDT and CDR2 as FYEKMQ (reference sequence). The DNA for the CDR3 is TGTGCCAGCAGCTTAGGGACAGGGAGCACAGATACGCAGTATTTT. It is translated as CASSLGTGSTDTQYF.

The chain employs TRBV7-8 and TRBJ2-2; 7 positions match TRBD1. The CDR3 has 14 amino acids. The V segment lost 5 bases and the J segment 4 bases; nucleotides outside the gene matches: 4. The germline gives CDR1 SGHVS, CDR2 FQNEAQ. Here the CDR3 reads CASSPWTGTGELFF. The CDR3 nucleotides read TGTGCCAGCAGCCCCTGGACAGGCACCGGGGAGCTGTTTTTT.

The chain joins TRBV2 to TRBJ2-2; maybe TRBD2 (5 bases). The V gene's germline CDR1 is SNHLY and CDR2 FYNNEI. The CDR3 extends over 14 amino acids. Trimming stripped 9 bases from V and 7 bases from J, with 18 bases between. The chain's CDR3 is CARTGPAGHGELFF. CDR3 in DNA: TGTGCCAGAACCGGGCCGGCGGGCCACGGGGAGCTGTTTTTT. Full variable domain (outside the CDR3, taken from reference TRBV2 and TRBJ2-2): EPEVTQTPSHQVTQMGQEVILRCVPISNHLYFYWYRQILGQKVEFLVSFYNNEISEKSEIFDDQFSVERPDGSNFTLKIRSTKLEDSAMYFCARTGPAGHGELFFGEGSRLTVL.